The subject of this entry is one TCR beta chain. Germline CDR1 reads LGHNA; CDR2 reads YSLEER. The CDR3 runs 15 residues. V was cut by 1 base and J by 4 bases, with 11 bases left in between. The record originates from a study of OX40 agonist ivuxolimab in advanced cancers. About the research overall: Every patient in dose escalation had hepatocellular carcinoma, melanoma, renal cell or head and neck cancer.

TCRdb keeps only in-frame clones here, not all; method: immunoSEQ multiplex PCR. This table holds 70,000 or so clones, about 90% found once. The source of this sequence is an adult with an advanced solid tumor such as melanoma, head and neck, liver or kidney cancer. The material sequenced was CD4+ or CD8+ T cells sorted from blood, taken in a trial of the OX40 agonist ivuxolimab. The rearrangement uses TRBV4-3 and TRBJ1-3; D is ambiguous. The CDR3 loop reads CASSQGNMKGNTIYF. DNA of the CDR3: TGCGCCAGCAGCCAAGGAAATATGAAGGGAAACACCATATATTTT.